This T cell receptor beta chain came from a study of preoperative IRX-2 immunotherapy in early breast cancer. Sample treatment: preoperative locoregional IRX-2 cytokine immunotherapy. This phase Ib study tested locoregional IRX-2 cytokine immunotherapy given before surgery. The CDR3 consists of 16 residues. V lost 4 bases and J lost 2, with 18 bases in between. Germline V gene sequence: CDR1 MGHRA, CDR2 YSYEKL. The table came from immunoSEQ multiplex PCR; TCRdb's copy has only in-frame clones and leaves some out. The table includes about 19,000 clones, about 82% detected once. The receptor comes from a human donor with breast cancer. The sequenced sample was lymph node tissue, obtained after IRX-2 immunotherapy. This chain links TRBV4-1 with TRBJ2-7; D gene uncertain. In DNA, the CDR3 is TGCGCCAGCAGCCTAGATCCGGAGATGATCCCCTACGAGCAGTACTTC. It encodes CASSLDPEMIPYEQYF.